This passage covers 21 T cell receptor beta chains from one sample sequenced in a study of blood T cell repertoires in COVID-19. Clones were sequenced by immunoSEQ multiplex PCR, and TCRdb holds only the in-frame ones, with some missing. The repertoire has 350,000 to 450,000 clones, around 85% of them found once; the top ten carry 3% to 4.5%. Sequenced material: peripheral blood. These receptors were obtained from a woman aged 18-29 years with acute or convalescent COVID-19.

The genes are TRBV6-2 or TRBV6-3 and TRBJ1-1; D may be TRBD1 (6 bases). V shed 2 bases and J shed 8 bases, with 15 bases lying between them. CDR1 MNHEY and CDR2 SVGEGT come from the germline V gene. This CDR3 spans 14 amino acids. The CDR3 bases are TGTGCCAGCAGTTACGGACAGATAACGGGAGAAGCTTTCTTT. Translation gives CASSYGQITGEAFF.

The chain has TRBV10-3 and TRBJ1-2; 7 nucleotides line up with TRBD1. The CDR3 runs to 16 residues. Germline V lookup: CDR1 ENHRY, CDR2 SYGVKD. The V segment lost 4 bases and the J segment 0 bases; nucleotides outside the gene matches: 8. The CDR3 sequence: CAISAHPGTANYGYTF. The CDR3 nucleotides are TGTGCCATCAGTGCTCACCCCGGGACAGCTAACTATGGCTACACCTTC.

This clone was recorded only once. Other DNA sequences within the sample encode an identical CDR3. J is TRBJ1-1 and V is TRBV6-5; D call uncertain. V was pared by 6 bases and J by 4 bases, with 6 bases between. Germline lookup yields CDR1 MNHEY and CDR2 SVGAGI. CDR3 length: 11 residues. The CDR3 DNA reads TGTGCCAGCAGCCGGGGCACTGAAGCTTTCTTT. This translates into CASSRGTEAFF.

Here the CDR3 reads CASSQAGDTEAFF. CDR3 nucleotide sequence: TGTGCCAGCAGTCAGGCAGGGGACACTGAAGCTTTCTTT. V and J are TRBV7-3 and TRBJ1-1; a weak D match, TRBD1 (6 bases). V shed 6 bases and J shed 3 bases, with 11 bases lying between them. Germline CDR1 is SGHTA and CDR2 is FQGTGA. CDR3 size: 13 residues.

About this clone itself: This CDR3 is also generated by other DNA sequences in the sample. CDR3 region: CASSQGGGTDTQYF. Written as DNA, the CDR3 is TGTGCCAGCAGCCAAGGGGGGGGGACAGATACGCAGTATTTT. The gene calls are TRBV3-1 (or the pseudogene TRBV3-2) and TRBJ2-3, with TRBD2 identical over 7 bases. J was trimmed by 3 bases and V by 1 base; bases with no gene match: 1. The CDR3 has 14 amino acids. Germline V CDR1 and CDR2: LGHDT, YNNKEL (reference sequence).

The chain links TRBV2 to TRBJ2-3; 11 bases map to TRBD2. V lost 3 bases to trimming and J lost 2 bases; unmatched junction nucleotides: 4. Germline CDR1 reads SNHLY; CDR2 reads FYNNEI. There are 16 residues in the CDR3. The CDR3 DNA follows: TGTGCCAGCAGTGACGTAGCGGGAGGGCACACAGATACGCAGTATTTT. It specifies CASSDVAGGHTDTQYF.

V usage is TRBV7-3 and J usage is TRBJ1-1, with D possibly matching TRBD1 (5 bases). With 1 base removed from V and 1 base from J, the gap between germline ends came to 13 bases. This CDR3 is 16 amino acids long. Germline CDR1 and CDR2: SGHTA and FQGTGA. The CDR3 DNA is TGTGCCAGCAGCTTAATAGGGGCCAAGAAGAACACTGAAGCTTTCTTT. It is translated as CASSLIGAKKNTEAFF. Filled out from reference TRBV7-3 and TRBJ1-1, the complete variable domain reads GAGVSQTPSNKVTEKGKYVELRCDPISGHTALYWYRQSLGQGPEFLIYFQGTGAADDSGLPNDRFFAVRPEGSVSTLKIQRTERGDSAVYLCASSLIGAKKNTEAFFGQGTRLTVV.

J is TRBJ2-1 and V is TRBV2, with a tentative D call TRBD1 (6 bases). V lost 10 bases, J lost 6 bases, and 22 bases lay in between. This CDR3 is built from 15 residues. Germline CDR1 reads SNHLY; CDR2 reads FYNNEI. Here the CDR3 reads CATLWGQGVGNEQFF. CDR3 sequence (DNA): TGTGCCACCCTATGGGGGCAGGGAGTTGGCAATGAGCAGTTCTTC.

This chain joins TRBV2 and TRBJ2-7; TRBD2 aligns across 11 bases. CDR3 length: 18 amino acids. Looked up from germline, CDR1 is SNHLY and CDR2 is FYNNEI. V was clipped by 5 bases and J by 1 base; unmatched bases: 13. DNA of the CDR3: TGTGCCAGCAGTTGGGCGGGGGTGACTAGCGGGGAGTCCTACGAGCAGTACTTC. Translated, it gives CASSWAGVTSGESYEQYF.

The rearrangement uses TRBV7-9 and TRBJ1-2, with D maybe TRBD1 (5 bases). V was trimmed by 2 bases and J by 1 base, leaving 11 bases between them. The germline gives CDR1 SEHNR, CDR2 FQNEAQ (reference sequence). The CDR3 is made up of 15 amino acids. CDR3 DNA sequence: TGTGCCAGCAGCTTATCACAGGCCGGTAACTATGGCTACACCTTC. It specifies CASSLSQAGNYGYTF.

The rearrangement uses TRBV5-8 and TRBJ1-2; the match to TRBD1 covers 7 bases. Germline V gene sequence: CDR1 SGHTS, CDR2 YDEGEE. This CDR3 comprises 13 residues. Losses at the gene ends were 4 bases for V and 4 bases for J; bases not matched to a gene: 4. CDR3 nucleotide sequence: TGTGCCAGCAGCCCTGGGGACAGCTATGGCTACACCTTC. Its translation is CASSPGDSYGYTF.

As for this clone: The sample contains more than one DNA sequence encoding this CDR3. This chain connects TRBV30 to TRBJ1-2; D is uncertain. CDR1 GTSNPN and CDR2 SVGIG come from the germline V gene (reference sequence). Between the trimmed V and J ends, which lost 0 bases and 1 base, there was a span of 9 bases. The CDR3 covers 14 residues. In DNA, the CDR3 is TGTGCCTGGAGTGTGCAGACAATTAACTATGGCTACACCTTC. Translated, it gives CAWSVQTINYGYTF. Filled out from reference TRBV30 and TRBJ1-2, the complete variable domain reads SQTIHQWPATLVQPVGSPLSLECTVEGTSNPNLYWYRQAAGRGLQLLFYSVGIGQISSEVPQNLSASRPQDRQFILSSKKLLLSDSGFYLCAWSVQTINYGYTFGSGTRLTVV.

The CDR3 protein is CASSPPTGIPGANVLTF. The DNA of the CDR3 is TGTGCCAGCAGCCCACCGACGGGGATCCCTGGGGCCAACGTCCTGACTTTC. J is TRBJ2-6 and V is TRBV7-3, with D perhaps TRBD2 (5 bases). Trimming removed 5 bases at V and 2 bases at J, with 16 bases between. Germline CDR1 reads SGHTA; CDR2 reads FQGTGA. The CDR3 spans 17 residues.

The J gene is TRBJ1-2, the V gene TRBV2, with TRBD1 as a possible D gene (5 bases). CDR1 is SNHLY, CDR2 FYNNEI, per germline. CDR3 length equals 12 residues. CDR3 in amino acids: CAYSWGEIGYTF. In DNA form, the CDR3 reads TGTGCATACTCCTGGGGGGAGATCGGGTACACCTTC. The full variable domain, in which reference TRBV2 and TRBJ1-2 provide the parts outside the CDR3, is EPEVTQTPSHQVTQMGQEVILRCVPISNHLYFYWYRQILGQKVEFLVSFYNNEISEKSEIFDDQFSVERPDGSNFTLKIRSTKLEDSAMYFCAYSWGEIGYTFGSGTRLTVV.

The chain is built from TRBV28 and TRBJ2-1, with D perhaps matching TRBD2 (6 bases). Germline V gene data show CDR1 as MDHEN and CDR2 as SYDVKM. V gave up 8 bases and J gave up 5 bases, with 16 bases separating them. The CDR3 has 14 amino acids. Written as DNA, the CDR3 is TGTGCCAGCTTACGGGAGCGACTTGACAATGAGCAGTTCTTC. Its translation is CASLRERLDNEQFF.

The J gene is TRBJ2-1, the V gene TRBV28, with D unresolved. Germline CDR1 reads MDHEN; CDR2 reads SYDVKM. This CDR3 is built from 10 residues. Between the trimmed V and J ends, which lost 8 bases and 8 bases, there was a span of 7 bases. CDR3 sequence reads: CASARYEQFF. As DNA, the CDR3 is TGTGCCAGCGCCCGGTATGAGCAGTTCTTC.

The rearrangement links TRBV4-1 to TRBJ2-3, with TRBD2 identical over 12 bases. With 1 base clipped from V and 2 bases from J, the junction kept 10 bases outside the gene matches. The CDR3 length is 19 residues. Germline CDR1 and CDR2: MGHRA and YSYEKL. DNA for the CDR3: TGCGCCAGCAGCCAAGCAAGCTGGACTAGCGGGGTGAACACAGATACGCAGTATTTT. It yields the protein CASSQASWTSGVNTDTQYF.

CDR3 sequence: CASSPRTGRPVGYGYTF. Written as DNA, the CDR3 is TGTGCCAGCAGTCCACGGACAGGGCGCCCGGTAGGCTATGGCTACACCTTC. This chain connects TRBV6-6 to TRBJ1-2; 8 bases agree with TRBD1. This CDR3 has 17 amino acids. V lost 5 bases to trimming and J lost 4 bases; unmatched junction nucleotides: 15. In germline, CDR1 is MNHNY, CDR2 SVGAGI (reference sequence).

The chain has TRBV10-3 and TRBJ1-2, with D unresolved. Trimming left V 10 bases short and J 2 bases short, with 14 bases between. This CDR3 spans 13 amino acids. CDR1 ENHRY and CDR2 SYGVKD come from the germline V gene. The DNA of the CDR3 is TGTGCCAGCCTCGGGAATGACAACTATGGCTACACCTTC. As protein: CASLGNDNYGYTF.

The chain carries TRBV20-1 and TRBJ2-7, with 8 bases lining up with TRBD2. The germline CDR1 and CDR2 sequences are DFQATT and SNEGSKA (reference sequence). This CDR3 is 15 amino acids long. The V and J ends lost 3 bases and 7 bases, in that order; junction bases with no gene match: 14. DNA of the CDR3: TGCAGTGCTAGTCCGATAGCGGGAACGACTACGGAGCAGTACTTC. It is translated as CSASPIAGTTTEQYF.

This rearrangement joins TRBV12-3 or TRBV12-4 to TRBJ2-7, with D maybe TRBD2 (6 bases). Trimming removed 6 bases at V and 6 bases at J, with 12 bases between. The CDR3 totals 12 residues. The CDR3 sequence is CASSLNGGEQYF. In nucleotides, the CDR3 is TGTGCCAGCAGCCTTAACGGGGGCGAGCAGTACTTC.